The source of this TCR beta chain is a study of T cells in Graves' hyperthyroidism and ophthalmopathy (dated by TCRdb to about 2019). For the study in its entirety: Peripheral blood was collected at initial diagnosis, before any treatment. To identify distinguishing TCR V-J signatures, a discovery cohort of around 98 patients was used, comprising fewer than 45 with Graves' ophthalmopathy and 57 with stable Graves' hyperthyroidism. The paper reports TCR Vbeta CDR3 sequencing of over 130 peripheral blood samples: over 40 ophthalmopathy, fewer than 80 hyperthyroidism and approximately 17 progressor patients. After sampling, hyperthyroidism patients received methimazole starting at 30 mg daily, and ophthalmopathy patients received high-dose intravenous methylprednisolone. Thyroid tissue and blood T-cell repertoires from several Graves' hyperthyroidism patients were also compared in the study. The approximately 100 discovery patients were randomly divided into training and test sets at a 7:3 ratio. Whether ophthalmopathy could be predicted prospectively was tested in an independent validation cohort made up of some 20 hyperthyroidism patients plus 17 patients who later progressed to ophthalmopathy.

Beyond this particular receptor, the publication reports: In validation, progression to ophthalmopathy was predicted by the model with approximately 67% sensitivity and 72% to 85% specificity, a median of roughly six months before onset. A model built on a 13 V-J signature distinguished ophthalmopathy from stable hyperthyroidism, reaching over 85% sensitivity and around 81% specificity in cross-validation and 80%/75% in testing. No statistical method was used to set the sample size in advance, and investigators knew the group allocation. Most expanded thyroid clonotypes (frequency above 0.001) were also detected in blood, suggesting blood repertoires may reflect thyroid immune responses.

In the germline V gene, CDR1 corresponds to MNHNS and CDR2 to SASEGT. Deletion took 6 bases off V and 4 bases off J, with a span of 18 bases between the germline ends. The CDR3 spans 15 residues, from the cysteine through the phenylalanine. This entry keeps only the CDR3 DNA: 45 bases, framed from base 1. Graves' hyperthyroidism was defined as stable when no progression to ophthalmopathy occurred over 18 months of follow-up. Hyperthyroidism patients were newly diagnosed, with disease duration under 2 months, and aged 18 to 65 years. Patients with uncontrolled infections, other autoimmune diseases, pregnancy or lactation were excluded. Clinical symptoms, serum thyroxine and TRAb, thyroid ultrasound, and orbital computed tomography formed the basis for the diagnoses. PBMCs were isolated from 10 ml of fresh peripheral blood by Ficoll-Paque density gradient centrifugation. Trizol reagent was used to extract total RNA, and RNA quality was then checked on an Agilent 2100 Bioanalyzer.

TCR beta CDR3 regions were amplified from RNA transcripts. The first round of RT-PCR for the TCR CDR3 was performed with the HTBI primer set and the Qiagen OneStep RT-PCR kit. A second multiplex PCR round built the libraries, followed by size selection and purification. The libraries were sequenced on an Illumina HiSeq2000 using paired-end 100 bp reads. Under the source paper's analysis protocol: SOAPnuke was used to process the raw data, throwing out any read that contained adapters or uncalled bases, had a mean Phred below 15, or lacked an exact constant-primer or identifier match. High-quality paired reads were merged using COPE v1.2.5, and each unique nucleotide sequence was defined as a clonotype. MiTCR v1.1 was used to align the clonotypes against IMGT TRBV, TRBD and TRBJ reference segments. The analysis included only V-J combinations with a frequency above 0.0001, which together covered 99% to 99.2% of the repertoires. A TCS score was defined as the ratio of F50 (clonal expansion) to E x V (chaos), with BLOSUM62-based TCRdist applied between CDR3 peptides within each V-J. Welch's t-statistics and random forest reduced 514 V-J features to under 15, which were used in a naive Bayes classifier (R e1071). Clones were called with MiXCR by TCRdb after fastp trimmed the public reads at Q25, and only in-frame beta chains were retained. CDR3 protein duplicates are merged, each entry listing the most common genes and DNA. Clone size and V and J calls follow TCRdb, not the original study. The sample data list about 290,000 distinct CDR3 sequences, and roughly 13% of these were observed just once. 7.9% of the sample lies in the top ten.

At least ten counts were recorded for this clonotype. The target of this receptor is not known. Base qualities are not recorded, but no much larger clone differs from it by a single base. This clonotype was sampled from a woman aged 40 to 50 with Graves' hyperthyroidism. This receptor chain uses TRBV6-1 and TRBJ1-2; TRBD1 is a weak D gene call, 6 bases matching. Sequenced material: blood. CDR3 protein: CASRSLGGRGYGYTF. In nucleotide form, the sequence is TGTGCCAGCAGGTCTTTAGGGGGGCGCGGCTATGGCTACACCTTC.